This T cell receptor beta chain came from a study of shared clonotypes between healthy human individuals. At the level of the study: Contributing individuals were two females and a few males aged 18 to 49.

TCRdb's table, derived via immunoSEQ multiplex PCR, lists solely in-frame clones and lacks some. Among 2 million to 3 million clones listed, 93% were seen once. Germline values: CDR1 SGHKS, CDR2 YYEKEE (reference sequence). V lost 0 bases and J lost 4, with 10 bases in between. This CDR3 comprises 14 residues. This clonotype originated in a man younger than 35 in good health. Some clones in this sample may be carry-over from other donors' samples. The rearrangement links TRBV5-5 to TRBJ1-2; D gene unclear. The specimen sequenced was naive CD4+ T cells from PBMCs. Subset denoted: CD45RA+ positively selected. In DNA form, the CDR3 reads TGTGCCAGCAGCTTGGTAACGGCTTCCTATGGCTACACCTTC. It translates to CASSLVTASYGYTF.